The T cell receptor beta chain described here comes from a study of blood T cell repertoires in COVID-19. Method: immunoSEQ multiplex PCR; TCRdb's copy keeps in-frame clones and lacks some. The data show around 160,000 clones, with approximately 91% seen just once and approximately 2.2% held by the top ten. The CDR3 totals 15 residues. The chain links TRBV21-1 to TRBJ1-2; TRBD1 is taken as the D call from the table, unchecked against the DNA. TRBV21-1 is a listed pseudogene. The source is a man between 18 and 29 years old with acute or convalescent COVID-19. Source material: peripheral blood. This CDR3 is CASSQDRGMNYGYTF. CDR3 in DNA: TGTGCCAGCAGCCAAGACAGGGGGATGAACTATGGCTACACCTTC.